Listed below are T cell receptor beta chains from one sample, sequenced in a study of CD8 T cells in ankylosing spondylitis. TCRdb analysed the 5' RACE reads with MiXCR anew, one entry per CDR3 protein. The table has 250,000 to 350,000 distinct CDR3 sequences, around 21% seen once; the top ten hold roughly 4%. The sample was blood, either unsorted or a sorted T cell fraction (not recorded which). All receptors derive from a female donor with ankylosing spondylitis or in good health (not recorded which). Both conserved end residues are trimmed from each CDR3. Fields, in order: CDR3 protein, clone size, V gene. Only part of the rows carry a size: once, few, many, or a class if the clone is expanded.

CDR3aa: ASSLFRDEKLF
abundance: .
v_gene: TRBV27

CDR3aa: ASTSGITDTQY
abundance: .
v_gene: TRBV7-9

CDR3aa: ATEGQEGEKLF
abundance: few
v_gene: TRBV12-5

CDR3aa: ASSGKGIRLSENIQY
abundance: few
v_gene: TRBV21-1

CDR3aa: ASQRQGASTDTQY
abundance: .
v_gene: TRBV10-3

CDR3aa: ASSTRQFYEQY
abundance: once
v_gene: TRBV14

CDR3aa: ASSDALEPLNYGYT
abundance: few
v_gene: TRBV25-1

CDR3aa: ASIGGRDQSTEAF
abundance: few
v_gene: TRBV7-8

CDR3aa: ASSPMDSNYGYT
abundance: .
v_gene: TRBV5-5

CDR3aa: SVRLAADTDTQY
abundance: many
v_gene: TRBV29-1

CDR3aa: ASSRQEGVTDTQY
abundance: few
v_gene: TRBV6-5

CDR3aa: SAGRQGWNEQF
abundance: .
v_gene: TRBV20-1

CDR3aa: ASSWDRDRETQY
abundance: .
v_gene: TRBV6-5

CDR3aa: ASSESTIPVSYNEQF
abundance: few
v_gene: TRBV10-1

CDR3aa: ASSHRGNEQF
abundance: few
v_gene: TRBV7-6

CDR3aa: ASSPIPAGGPGEQF
abundance: .
v_gene: TRBV4-3

CDR3aa: SARWTDRNTIY
abundance: .
v_gene: TRBV20-1

CDR3aa: ASSRGRDEKLF
abundance: many
v_gene: TRBV7-9

CDR3aa: ASSGENQPQH
abundance: many
v_gene: TRBV2

CDR3aa: SVVMVRRGYT
abundance: few
v_gene: TRBV29-1

CDR3aa: ASSPSPGTDPVEAF
abundance: .
v_gene: TRBV7-7

CDR3aa: ASGRGEGKLF
abundance: .
v_gene: TRBV10-2

CDR3aa: ASSRGASSYEQY
abundance: many
v_gene: TRBV27

CDR3aa: ASSEDRGLETQY
abundance: .
v_gene: TRBV7-7

CDR3aa: SAYPGTPAEAQY
abundance: many
v_gene: TRBV20-1

CDR3aa: ASSSTARRTEAF
abundance: few
v_gene: TRBV6-6

CDR3aa: SVLDRLAGYT
abundance: few
v_gene: TRBV29-1

CDR3aa: ASSLVGGNPHNEQF
abundance: few
v_gene: TRBV5-1

CDR3aa: ASSLREIGTDTQY
abundance: once
v_gene: TRBV6-5

CDR3aa: ATSAASGENTEAF
abundance: .
v_gene: TRBV24-1

CDR3aa: ASSPWAKNIQY
abundance: .
v_gene: TRBV2

CDR3aa: ASSFGGNSNQPQH
abundance: .
v_gene: TRBV12-3/TRBV12-4

CDR3aa: ASRTLAANEQF
abundance: few
v_gene: TRBV11-2

CDR3aa: ASSLALAAYGYT
abundance: few
v_gene: TRBV7-2